Below, 25 T cell receptor beta chains from the same sample are listed, as sequenced in a study of cytomegalovirus exposure and HLA in healthy donors. Primers: 60 Vbeta forward and 13 Jbeta reverse. Using immunoSEQ multiplex PCR, the repertoire was profiled, and TCRdb retains in-frame clones only, with some absent. Among 100,000 to 150,000 clones, roughly 83% were seen once, and the ten largest hold 20%. The sample consisted of PBMCs. These receptors were obtained from a man aged 18 to 35 in good health and CMV-seropositive.

The chain couples TRBV5-6 to TRBJ1-5; 9 nucleotides line up with TRBD1. Germline V gene data show CDR1 as SGHDT and CDR2 as YYEEEE. There are 15 residues in the CDR3. V shed 3 bases, J shed 1 base, and the junction held 2 bases outside the gene matches. CDR3 loop: CASSWGTGSNQPQHF. DNA of the CDR3: TGTGCCAGCAGCTGGGGGACAGGGAGCAATCAGCCCCAGCATTTT.

This clone has more than one count but fewer than ten. The chain joins TRBV5-6 to TRBJ2-7; 8 nucleotides agree with TRBD2. CDR3 length: 12 amino acids. CDR1 is SGHDT, CDR2 YYEEEE, per germline. The V segment lost 1 base and the J segment 10 bases; nucleotides outside the gene matches: 4. In nucleotides, the CDR3 is TGTGCCAGCAGCTTGACTAGCGGTGAACAGTACTTC. Translated, it gives CASSLTSGEQYF.

The rearrangement joins TRBV4-2 to TRBJ1-2; D call uncertain. The length of the CDR3 is 12 residues. Germline V CDR1 and CDR2: LGHNA, YNFKEQ. V gave up 0 bases and J gave up 8 bases, with 7 bases separating them. The CDR3 loop reads CASSQDVEGYTF. The CDR3 region has the DNA TGTGCCAGCAGCCAAGATGTAGAGGGCTACACCTTC.

In its sample, this clone was seen a few times. The genes are TRBV11-2 and TRBJ1-1; D possibly corresponds to TRBD1 (6 bases). Deletions cut 5 bases from V and 0 bases from J, with 19 bases between. Germline CDR1 is SGHAT and CDR2 is FQNNGV. CDR3 size: 17 residues. CDR3: CASSLGDRSYMNTEAFF. The CDR3 DNA sequence: TGTGCCAGCAGCCTGGGAGACAGGAGCTACATGAACACTGAAGCTTTCTTT.

The chain combines TRBV7-9 with TRBJ1-5; TRBD1 agrees at 7 bases. CDR3 size: 15 residues. Germline V gene lookup returns CDR1 SEHNR and CDR2 FQNEAQ (reference sequence). V gave up 5 bases and J gave up 4 bases; unmatched junction bases: 8. CDR3 DNA sequence: TGTGCCAGCAGCCACGATAAGACAGGGAATCAGCCCCAGCATTTT. It codes for CASSHDKTGNQPQHF.

The chain recombines TRBV7-2 with TRBJ1-1, with D maybe TRBD1 (5 bases). V was shortened by 1 base and J by 7 bases, with 16 bases between the two germline ends. The length of the CDR3 is 15 residues. Per germline, CDR1 SGHTA and CDR2 FQGNSA. The CDR3 sequence: CASSLEAGNSGEAFF. CDR3 nucleotide sequence: TGTGCCAGCAGCTTAGAGGCAGGGAATAGCGGTGAAGCTTTCTTT. The whole variable domain, filled in from reference TRBV7-2 and TRBJ1-1, reads GAGVSQSPSNKVTEKGKDVELRCDPISGHTALYWYRQSLGQGLEFLIYFQGNSAPDKSGLPSDRFSAERTGGSVSTLTIQRTQQEDSAVYLCASSLEAGNSGEAFFGQGTRLTVV.

The table lists this clone with a count of one. The V gene is TRBV7-7, the J gene TRBJ2-1, with 7 bases fitting TRBD1. Germline trimming cut 6 bases from V and 8 bases from J; bases unmatched to any gene: 10. Germline CDR1 reads SSHAT; CDR2 reads FNYEAQ (reference sequence). This CDR3 contains 14 residues. The CDR3 sequence is CASRPTGELDEQFF. CDR3 coding DNA: TGTGCCAGCAGACCAACAGGGGAATTGGATGAGCAGTTCTTC.

This clone was observed a single time. In DNA form, the CDR3 reads TGTGCCTTCCGGGAGGGGTGGGAGCAGTACTTC. Encoded protein: CAFREGWEQYF. J is TRBJ2-7 and V is TRBV7-9, with 8 nucleotides matching TRBD2. Germline V CDR1 and CDR2: SEHNR, FQNEAQ (reference sequence). This CDR3 spans 11 amino acids. V was clipped by 11 bases and J by 7 bases; unmatched bases: 7.

J is TRBJ1-3 and V is TRBV28; tentatively, D is TRBD1 (6 bases). The CDR3 spans 14 residues. Trimming left V 8 bases short and J 4 bases short, with 15 bases between. Looked up from germline, CDR1 is MDHEN and CDR2 is SYDVKM. CDR3 nucleotide sequence: TGTGCCAGCGGCCCCAGGGGCGCAGGAAACACCATATATTTT. Amino acids: CASGPRGAGNTIYF.

The CDR3 is CASSLGAGMGNYGYTF. The CDR3 DNA reads as TGTGCCAGCAGCTTAGGGGCAGGCATGGGTAACTATGGCTACACCTTC. V usage is TRBV7-2 and J usage is TRBJ1-2; D gene ambiguous. The germline V gene has CDR1 SGHTA and CDR2 FQGNSA. With 1 base removed from V and 1 base from J, the gap between germline ends came to 13 bases. This CDR3 region has 16 residues.

DNA for the CDR3: TGCGCCAGCAGCCAAGTAAACTTAGTCAGCACAGATACGCAGTATTTT. Amino acids: CASSQVNLVSTDTQYF. The chain joins TRBV4-1 to TRBJ2-3; D gene ambiguous. V lost 1 base, J lost 0 bases, and 11 bases lay in between. The CDR3 is 16 residues long. CDR1 MGHRA and CDR2 YSYEKL come from the germline V gene.

V is TRBV29-1 and J is TRBJ2-6; 8 bases line up with TRBD1. The junction had 8 bases not matched to a gene; V was cut back by 4 bases and J by 3 bases. The germline V gene has CDR1 SQVTM and CDR2 ANQGSEA. This CDR3 comprises 16 residues. The CDR3 nucleotides are TGCAGCGTTGTAAGTCAGGGGGCAGGTGGGGCCAACGTCCTGACTTTC. Translation: CSVVSQGAGGANVLTF.

The chain carries TRBV5-4 and TRBJ2-2; 8 bases align to TRBD2. This CDR3 contains 16 residues. Losses at the gene ends were 0 bases for V and 4 bases for J; bases not matched to a gene: 5. Germline-derived CDR1 and CDR2 are SGHNT and YYREEE (reference sequence). In DNA, the CDR3 is TGTGCCAGCAGCTTGGGCGGGGGGTCGGGCACCGGGGAGCTGTTTTTT. It is translated as CASSLGGGSGTGELFF.

This clone was recorded only once. The rearrangement joins TRBV5-8 to TRBJ2-7; 8 nucleotides agree with TRBD1. This CDR3 spans 16 amino acids. V trimming: 0 bases; J trimming: 0 bases; junction bases outside the gene matches: 5. CDR1 and CDR2 (germline): SGHTS, YDEGEE. This chain's CDR3 is CASSLVRQGSSYEQYF. The CDR3 nucleotides read TGTGCCAGCAGCTTGGTGAGACAGGGGTCCTCCTACGAGCAGTACTTC.

The chain uses TRBV7-9 and TRBJ2-7; TRBD1 matches 7 bases. The CDR3 spans 14 residues. V trimming: 5 bases; J trimming: 2 bases; junction bases outside the gene matches: 6. CDR1 and CDR2 (germline): SEHNR, FQNEAQ (reference sequence). CDR3 DNA sequence: TGTGCCAGCAGCCACCGGGACAGTGCCTACGAGCAGTACTTC. This gives the protein CASSHRDSAYEQYF.

The chain employs TRBV10-3 and TRBJ2-5; 7 bases are a match to TRBD1. V lost 4 bases to trimming and J lost 3 bases; unmatched junction nucleotides: 2. CDR3 length: 13 residues. CDR1 is ENHRY, CDR2 SYGVKD, per germline. CDR3 coding DNA: TGTGCCATCAGTGCCGGGACAGAAGAGACCCAGTACTTC. This encodes CAISAGTEETQYF.

The chain has TRBV7-2 and TRBJ2-5, with 7 bases lining up with TRBD1. Near its end, the DNA agrees better with TRBJ2-7, so the J call may be wrong. The CDR3 extends over 14 amino acids. CDR1 is SGHTA and CDR2 is FQGNSA in the germline V gene. CDR3 residues: CASSLYGQVYEQYF. In DNA form, the CDR3 reads TGTGCCAGCAGCTTATACGGACAGGTTTACGAGCAGTACTTC.

The V gene is TRBV10-3, the J gene TRBJ1-2; 7 bases fit TRBD1. Germline assignment: CDR1 ENHRY and CDR2 SYGVKD. V shed 2 bases and J 8 bases; nucleotides not matched to a gene: 5. The CDR3 extends over 13 amino acids. The CDR3 nucleotides read TGTGCCATCAGTGAGGGAGGGGGCGGCGGCTACACCTTC. It translates to CAISEGGGGGYTF.

This chain uses TRBV5-1 with TRBJ1-1, with D possibly TRBD1 on 6 matching bases. This CDR3 region has 13 residues. V was trimmed by 2 bases and J by 5 bases, leaving 10 bases between them. CDR1 and CDR2 (germline): SGHRS, YFSETQ. The CDR3 is CASSFTGITEAFF. The CDR3 DNA reads as TGCGCCAGCAGCTTCACAGGGATAACTGAAGCTTTCTTT.

The chain has TRBV4-1 and TRBJ2-1; 12 nucleotides match TRBD2. With V trimmed by 3 bases and J by 7 bases, 7 bases remained unmatched. The CDR3 is 16 residues long. Looked up from germline, CDR1 is MGHRA and CDR2 is YSYEKL. CDR3 region: CASSQLAGGTHNEQFF. CDR3 coding DNA: TGCGCCAGCAGCCAGCTAGCGGGGGGGACGCATAATGAGCAGTTCTTC.

This chain links TRBV29-1 with TRBJ2-1; D not certain. V dropped 0 bases and J dropped 7 bases, with 7 bases sitting between them. Germline loops: CDR1 SQVTM, CDR2 ANQGSEA. This CDR3 region has 12 residues. The chain's CDR3 is CSVEDQWNEQFF. The CDR3 DNA reads TGCAGCGTTGAAGATCAGTGGAATGAGCAGTTCTTC.

As DNA, the CDR3 is TGCAGCGTTGAAGAGGACAGGGCCGAAAAACTGTTTTTT. Encoded protein: CSVEEDRAEKLFF. The rearrangement uses TRBV29-1 and TRBJ1-4, with 8 bases fitting TRBD1. After removal of 0 bases from V and 8 bases from J, the junction contained 2 bases not matched to a gene. Germline values: CDR1 SQVTM, CDR2 ANQGSEA. The CDR3 runs 13 residues.

The rearrangement links TRBV6-5 to TRBJ1-4, with D perhaps matching TRBD1 (6 bases). The CDR3 has 13 residues. The germline V gene encodes CDR1 MNHEY and CDR2 SVGAGI. V was clipped by 6 bases and J by 7 bases, with 12 bases between them. In DNA, the CDR3 is TGTGCCAGCAGATTGGACAGAAGTGAAAAACTGTTTTTT. It codes for CASRLDRSEKLFF.

This clone was seen more than once but under ten times. This rearrangement joins TRBV6-4 to TRBJ2-1, with 11 bases matching TRBD2. Germline-derived CDR1 and CDR2 are MRHNA and SNTAGT. The CDR3 runs to 15 residues. Losses at the gene ends were 6 bases for V and 3 bases for J; bases not matched to a gene: 4. The CDR3 loop reads CASSRTSGSYNEQFF. The CDR3 DNA reads TGTGCCAGCAGCAGAACTAGCGGGAGCTACAATGAGCAGTTCTTC.

The chain links TRBV27 to TRBJ1-2, with D hard to call. This CDR3 has 14 amino acids. The V end was cut by 2 bases, the J end by 4 bases, with 11 bases between. Per the germline V gene, CDR1 is MNHEY and CDR2 is SMNVEV (reference sequence). The CDR3 reads CASSLGGLSYGYTF. CDR3 DNA: TGTGCCAGCAGTTTAGGAGGGCTGAGCTATGGCTACACCTTC.